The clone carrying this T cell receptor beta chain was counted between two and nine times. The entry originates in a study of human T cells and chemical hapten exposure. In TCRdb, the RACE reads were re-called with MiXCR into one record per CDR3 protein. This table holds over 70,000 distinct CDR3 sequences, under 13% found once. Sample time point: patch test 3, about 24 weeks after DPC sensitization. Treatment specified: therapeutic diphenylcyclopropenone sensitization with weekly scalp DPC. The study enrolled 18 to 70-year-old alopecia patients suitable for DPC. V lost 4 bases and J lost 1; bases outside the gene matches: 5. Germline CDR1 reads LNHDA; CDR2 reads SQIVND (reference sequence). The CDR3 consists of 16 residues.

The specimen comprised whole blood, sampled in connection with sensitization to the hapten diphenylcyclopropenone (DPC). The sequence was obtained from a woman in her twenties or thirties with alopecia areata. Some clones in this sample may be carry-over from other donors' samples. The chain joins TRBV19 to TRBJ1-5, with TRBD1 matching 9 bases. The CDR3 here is CASSNIQGASNQPQHF. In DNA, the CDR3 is TGTGCCAGTAGTAACATACAGGGGGCAAGCAATCAGCCCCAGCATTTT.